The 15 T cell receptor beta chains reported below all come from one sample, sequenced in a study of CD4+ T cells in melanoma. Sequenced by immunoSEQ multiplex PCR; TCRdb stores in-frame clones only, minus some. Of about 140,000 clones in the sample, 92% were seen once. These receptors all come from a human donor with melanoma.

This rearrangement joins TRBV19 to TRBJ2-3; 11 nucleotides align to TRBD2. The CDR3 contains 16 residues. V shed 6 bases and J 0 bases; nucleotides not matched to a gene: 5. The germline CDR1 and CDR2 sequences are LNHDA and SQIVND (reference sequence). The CDR3 loop reads CASRSRLAGSTDTQYF. In nucleotides, the CDR3 is TGTGCCAGTAGAAGCCGACTAGCGGGGAGCACAGATACGCAGTATTTT.

The chain recombines TRBV19 with TRBJ2-3, with 8 bases that match TRBD1. CDR3 length equals 15 residues. The germline V gene has CDR1 LNHDA and CDR2 SQIVND (reference sequence). V shed 6 bases and J 5 bases; nucleotides not matched to a gene: 10. The CDR3 protein is CASRGTGRIGDTQYF. The CDR3 nucleotides read TGTGCCAGTAGGGGGACAGGTCGTATAGGAGATACGCAGTATTTT.

Here the CDR3 reads CASSLRDRDNEQFF. DNA for the CDR3: TGTGCCAGCAGCTTAAGAGACAGAGACAATGAGCAGTTCTTC. V gene TRBV7-3 combines with J gene TRBJ2-1; weak D call: TRBD1 (5 bases). V lost 1 base, J lost 5 bases, and 9 bases lay in between. The CDR3 is 14 residues long. CDR1 is SGHTA, CDR2 FQGTGA, per germline.

The V and J genes are TRBV6-8 and TRBJ1-2; D is undetermined. The V gene's germline CDR1 is MNHGY and CDR2 SAAAGT. V lost 1 base and J lost 2, with 14 bases in between. CDR3 length: 16 amino acids. As DNA, the CDR3 is TGTGCCAGCAGTTACTTAATCCCCCGCGGAAACTATGGCTACACCTTC. Amino acids: CASSYLIPRGNYGYTF.

The chain joins TRBV9 to TRBJ2-1; 13 nucleotides line up with TRBD2. This CDR3 contains 16 residues. Germline V gives CDR1 SGDLS, CDR2 YYNGEE. The J segment lost 4 bases and the V segment lost 4 bases, leaving 5 bases of the junction unmatched. This chain's CDR3 is CASSPGTSGVYNEQFF. CDR3 nucleotide sequence: TGTGCCAGCAGCCCGGGGACTAGCGGGGTATACAATGAGCAGTTCTTC.

V gene TRBV19 combines with J gene TRBJ2-3; D may be TRBD2 (5 bases). CDR1 LNHDA and CDR2 SQIVND come from the germline V gene (reference sequence). CDR3 length: 15 amino acids. V was pared by 4 bases and J by 2 bases, with 13 bases between. In DNA, the CDR3 is TGTGCCAGTAGTAACCGGGATCGGATCACAGATACGCAGTATTTT. The encoded protein is CASSNRDRITDTQYF.

The chain carries TRBV7-3 and TRBJ1-1; unclear D gene. Germline-derived CDR1 and CDR2 are SGHTA and FQGTGA. Trimming removed 5 bases at V and 3 bases at J, with 16 bases between. The length of the CDR3 is 15 residues. The CDR3, as DNA: TGTGCCAGCAGCGCAGGCTACAGCGGGGACACTGAAGCTTTCTTT. This encodes CASSAGYSGDTEAFF.

In this sample, this clone turned up once. An end of the junction does not agree with germline; a read error may underlie this. The chain carries TRBV28 and TRBJ1-2, with D possibly being TRBD1 (6 bases). Germline V CDR1 and CDR2: MDHEN, SYDVKM. The CDR3 extends over 12 amino acids. The CDR3 sequence is CASSSGTRTASF. For the CDR3, the DNA is TGTGCCAGCAGCTCTGGGACAAGAACGGCCTCTTTC.

The J gene is TRBJ2-7, the V gene TRBV5-1; possible D gene TRBD2, 6 bases. Germline lookup yields CDR1 SGHRS and CDR2 YFSETQ. The CDR3 consists of 14 residues. The V gene lost 2 bases and the J gene lost 5 bases, with 14 bases spanning the gap. The DNA for the CDR3 is TGCGCCAGCAGCTTTCTGTCTGGCGGGGACGAGCAGTACTTC. Protein: CASSFLSGGDEQYF.

This chain links TRBV5-6 with TRBJ2-4, with 7 bases matching TRBD2. The germline V gene has CDR1 SGHDT and CDR2 YYEEEE. The J segment lost 3 bases and the V segment lost 4 bases, leaving 7 bases of the junction unmatched. The CDR3 is 15 residues long. The CDR3 is CASSGGLVGKNIQYF. CDR3 DNA sequence: TGTGCCAGCAGCGGAGGACTAGTGGGCAAAAACATTCAGTACTTC.

The J gene is TRBJ1-4, the V gene TRBV5-3; D perhaps matches TRBD1 (5 bases). TRBV5-3 is an open reading frame whose function is uncertain. Trimming cost V 5 bases and J 4 bases, with 12 bases left between them. This CDR3 has 14 residues. The CDR3 nucleotides read TGTGCCAGAAGTGCGGGGGACTATAATGAAAAACTGTTTTTT. Amino acids: CARSAGDYNEKLFF.

The chain uses TRBV7-9 and TRBJ1-4; 9 bases align to TRBD1. This CDR3 is 16 amino acids long. The V segment lost 3 bases and the J segment 7 bases; nucleotides outside the gene matches: 9. Germline-derived CDR1 and CDR2 are SEHNR and FQNEAQ (reference sequence). CDR3 bases: TGTGCCAGCAGCTTGGGTTTTGGGACAGGGACTGAAAAACTGTTTTTT. Its protein product is CASSLGFGTGTEKLFF. The full variable domain, rest sourced from reference TRBV7-9 and TRBJ1-4, is DTGVSQNPRHKITKRGQNVTFRCDPISEHNRLYWYRQTLGQGPEFLTYFQNEAQLEKSRLLSDRFSAERPKGSFSTLEIQRTEQGDSAMYLCASSLGFGTGTEKLFFGSGTQLSVL.

The chain combines TRBV7-9 with TRBJ2-6, with D uncertain. CDR3 length: 16 amino acids. V lost 2 bases to trimming and J lost 2 bases, with 10 bases between them. The germline V gene encodes CDR1 SEHNR and CDR2 FQNEAQ (reference sequence). The CDR3 DNA follows: TGTGCCAGCAGCTTACGTGGGTTAACTGGGGCCAACGTCCTGACTTTC. Translated, it gives CASSLRGLTGANVLTF.

This chain uses TRBV5-1 with TRBJ2-5; either TRBD1 or TRBD2 may fit D (6 bases each). The CDR3 runs to 17 residues. Deletions cut 4 bases from V and 4 bases from J, with 23 bases between. CDR1 and CDR2 (germline): SGHRS, YFSETQ. CDR3 sequence reads: CASSPSVGRQAGETQYF. CDR3 nucleotides: TGCGCCAGCAGCCCTAGCGTTGGTAGACAGGCTGGAGAGACCCAGTACTTC.

The rearrangement uses TRBV6-5 and TRBJ2-1; D possibly matches TRBD1 or TRBD2 (5 bases each). Germline V gives CDR1 MNHEY, CDR2 SVGAGI. The V end was cut by 8 bases, the J end by 2 bases, with 10 bases between. This CDR3 spans 13 amino acids. CDR3 in DNA: TGTGCCAGCCAGAGGGACCCCTACAATGAGCAGTTCTTC. It codes for CASQRDPYNEQFF.